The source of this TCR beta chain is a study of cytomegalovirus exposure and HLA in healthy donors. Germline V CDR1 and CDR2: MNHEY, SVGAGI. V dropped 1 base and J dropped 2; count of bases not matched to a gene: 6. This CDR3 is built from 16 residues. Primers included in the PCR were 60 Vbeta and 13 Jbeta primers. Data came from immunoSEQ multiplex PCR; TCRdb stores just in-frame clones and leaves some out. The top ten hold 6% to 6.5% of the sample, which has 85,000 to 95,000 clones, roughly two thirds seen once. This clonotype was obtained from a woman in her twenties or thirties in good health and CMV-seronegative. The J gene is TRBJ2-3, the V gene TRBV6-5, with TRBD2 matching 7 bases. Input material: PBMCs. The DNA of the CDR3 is TGTGCCAGCAGTTACTTCCGAGGACTAGACACAGATACGCAGTATTTT. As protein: CASSYFRGLDTDTQYF.